A selection of T cell receptor beta chains follows, all from one sample in a study of cytomegalovirus exposure and HLA in healthy donors. Produced via immunoSEQ multiplex PCR; TCRdb's table is partial and in-frame only. The repertoire has about 41,000 clones, approximately 81% of them found once; the top ten carry 2.5% to 3.5%. Sequencing input: PBMCs. The receptors stem from a man in his fifties or sixties in good health and CMV-seronegative. The CDR3 runs from the conserved cysteine through the conserved F or W. The D gene is left open where the match is weak. Only some rows state a clone size, as once, few, many or a class for expanded clones.

d_gene: -
j_gene: TRBJ1-5
v_gene: TRBV30
abundance: -
CDR3nt: TGTGCCTGGAGTGTAGGAGGTTCCAATCAGCCCCAGCATTTT
CDR3aa: CAWSVGGSNQPQHF

d_gene: -
j_gene: TRBJ2-1
v_gene: TRBV29-1
abundance: -
CDR3nt: TGCAGCGTTGAAGGAAAAAGGCGGGGTTACTCCTACAATGAGCAGTTCTTC
CDR3aa: CSVEGKRRGYSYNEQFF

d_gene: TRBD1
j_gene: TRBJ1-2
v_gene: TRBV18
abundance: -
CDR3nt: TGTGCCAGCTCACTCGGCCAGGGGGCGGAAGGCTACACCTTC
CDR3aa: CASSLGQGAEGYTF

d_gene: TRBD1
j_gene: TRBJ1-2
v_gene: TRBV6-1
abundance: -
CDR3nt: TGTGCCAGCAGTGAAGATAGACAGGGCATTTATGGCTACACCTTC
CDR3aa: CASSEDRQGIYGYTF

d_gene: TRBD2
j_gene: TRBJ2-5
v_gene: TRBV18
abundance: -
CDR3nt: TGTGCCAGCTCACCAGTGGCGAGACTAGCGGGAGCGGGTTCTCCCGGGGAAGAGACCCAGTACTTC
CDR3aa: CASSPVARLAGAGSPGEETQYF

d_gene: -
j_gene: TRBJ2-7
v_gene: TRBV7-8
abundance: few
CDR3nt: TGTGCCAGCAGCTTAGTTCTGCGGGAGCAGTACTTC
CDR3aa: CASSLVLREQYF

d_gene: TRBD1
j_gene: TRBJ2-7
v_gene: TRBV18
abundance: -
CDR3nt: TGTGCCAGCTCACCTCCGGGACAGCCCTACGAGCAGTACTTC
CDR3aa: CASSPPGQPYEQYF

d_gene: -
j_gene: TRBJ2-5
v_gene: TRBV6-5
abundance: -
CDR3nt: TGTGCCAGCAGTCGGACTATCCAAGAGACCCAGTACTTC
CDR3aa: CASSRTIQETQYF

d_gene: -
j_gene: TRBJ2-2
v_gene: TRBV6-5
abundance: -
CDR3nt: TGTGCCAGCAGTTACTCAACTACGAACACCGGGGAGCTGTTTTTT
CDR3aa: CASSYSTTNTGELFF

d_gene: TRBD1
j_gene: TRBJ2-6
v_gene: TRBV6-1
abundance: -
CDR3nt: TGTGCCAGCAGCGACACGGGACAGACCAGTGTCCTGACTTTC
CDR3aa: CASSDTGQTSVLTF

d_gene: -
j_gene: TRBJ2-1
v_gene: TRBV5-1
abundance: -
CDR3nt: TGCGCCAGCAGCTTGGTAGGTAGCGCAGATGAGCAGTTCTTC
CDR3aa: CASSLVGSADEQFF

d_gene: -
j_gene: TRBJ2-7
v_gene: TRBV7-2
abundance: few
CDR3nt: TGTGCCAGCAGCTTAGCAGACTTCGTCTCCTACGAGCAGTACTTC
CDR3aa: CASSLADFVSYEQYF

d_gene: -
j_gene: TRBJ2-3
v_gene: TRBV7-8
abundance: -
CDR3nt: TGTGCCAGCAGTTTCTTATACTCTAGCACAGATACGCAGTATTTT
CDR3aa: CASSFLYSSTDTQYF

d_gene: TRBD1
j_gene: TRBJ2-2
v_gene: TRBV30
abundance: -
CDR3nt: TGTGCCTGGAGTGGACAGGGGTTTTACACCGGGGAGCTGTTTTTT
CDR3aa: CAWSGQGFYTGELFF

d_gene: TRBD1
j_gene: TRBJ2-7
v_gene: TRBV28
abundance: -
CDR3nt: TGTGCCAGCAGTTTTACCCCGGACAGGGAGCAGTACTTC
CDR3aa: CASSFTPDREQYF

d_gene: -
j_gene: TRBJ2-1
v_gene: TRBV27
abundance: -
CDR3nt: TGTGCCAGCACCCGAGTATGGGGGCGCCGTGATCCTAGCTCCTACAATGAGCAGTTCTTC
CDR3aa: CASTRVWGRRDPSSYNEQFF

d_gene: TRBD1
j_gene: TRBJ2-1
v_gene: TRBV10-3
abundance: -
CDR3nt: TGTGCCATCAGCGCGACAGGGGGTTACAATGAGCAGTTCTTC
CDR3aa: CAISATGGYNEQFF

d_gene: TRBD1
j_gene: TRBJ2-1
v_gene: TRBV5-1
abundance: -
CDR3nt: TGCGCCAGCAGCTTGGCCCGACAGGGTGGGCAGTTCTTC
CDR3aa: CASSLARQGGQFF

d_gene: TRBD2
j_gene: TRBJ2-7
v_gene: TRBV10-3
abundance: -
CDR3nt: TGTGCCATCACTATTAGCGGGAGAGCGTACGAGCAGTACTTC
CDR3aa: CAITISGRAYEQYF

d_gene: TRBD1
j_gene: TRBJ2-5
v_gene: TRBV5-6
abundance: -
CDR3nt: TGTGCCAGCACCGGGACAGGGTTGGATGAGCAGTACTTC
CDR3aa: CASTGTGLDEQYF

d_gene: TRBD2
j_gene: TRBJ2-7
v_gene: TRBV27
abundance: -
CDR3nt: TGTGCCAGCAGGCTCGGACTAGCGGGAGGTGACGAGCAGTACTTC
CDR3aa: CASRLGLAGGDEQYF

d_gene: TRBD1
j_gene: TRBJ2-7
v_gene: TRBV5-1
abundance: -
CDR3nt: TGCGCCAGCAGCTTCCTACAGGGGTACGAGCAGTACTTC
CDR3aa: CASSFLQGYEQYF

d_gene: TRBD1
j_gene: TRBJ2-3
v_gene: TRBV27
abundance: -
CDR3nt: TGTGCCAGCACCTCCGGGACAGGGGGCTTCGGTACGCAGTATTTT
CDR3aa: CASTSGTGGFGTQYF

d_gene: -
j_gene: TRBJ2-3
v_gene: TRBV5-1
abundance: -
CDR3nt: TGCGCCAGCAGTGAGACCGGGACAACATTGGGAGATACGCAGTATTTT
CDR3aa: CASSETGTTLGDTQYF

d_gene: -
j_gene: TRBJ2-4
v_gene: TRBV4-1
abundance: -
CDR3nt: TGCGCCAGCAGCCCAGGCCAGGGGGCCAAAAACATTCAGTACTTC
CDR3aa: CASSPGQGAKNIQYF

d_gene: -
j_gene: TRBJ1-1
v_gene: TRBV4-1
abundance: -
CDR3nt: TGCGCCAGCAGCCCGCGGACAGCCTTGGGGAACACTGAAGCTTTCTTT
CDR3aa: CASSPRTALGNTEAFF

d_gene: TRBD1
j_gene: TRBJ1-2
v_gene: TRBV28
abundance: -
CDR3nt: TGTGCCAGCAGTCCCTCGGGACAGGGGTTCAATGGCTACACCTTC
CDR3aa: CASSPSGQGFNGYTF

d_gene: -
j_gene: TRBJ1-2
v_gene: TRBV2
abundance: -
CDR3nt: TGTGCCAGCAGGGCAGACCGGGACTCCCCCGCCTATGGCTACACCTTC
CDR3aa: CASRADRDSPAYGYTF

d_gene: TRBD1
j_gene: TRBJ1-2
v_gene: TRBV9
abundance: -
CDR3nt: TGTGCCAGCAGCGTAGCGGGGACAGGGCTCTATGGCTACACCTTC
CDR3aa: CASSVAGTGLYGYTF

d_gene: TRBD2
j_gene: TRBJ2-1
v_gene: TRBV5-1
abundance: once
CDR3nt: TGCGCCAGCAGCGGGGGACTATCGAGCGATGAGCAGTTCTTC
CDR3aa: CASSGGLSSDEQFF

d_gene: -
j_gene: TRBJ2-1
v_gene: TRBV7-2
abundance: -
CDR3nt: TGTGCCAGCAGCTTTGCGTACGAGCAGTTCTTC
CDR3aa: CASSFAYEQFF

d_gene: -
j_gene: TRBJ1-2
v_gene: TRBV6-5
abundance: -
CDR3nt: TGTGCCAGCAGTACCCCTTCCAGGGGCAGGGGCTACACCTTC
CDR3aa: CASSTPSRGRGYTF

d_gene: -
j_gene: TRBJ1-5
v_gene: TRBV28
abundance: -
CDR3nt: TGTGCCAGCAGTTTCCGTCGGCAGCCCCAGCATTTT
CDR3aa: CASSFRRQPQHF

d_gene: TRBD1
j_gene: TRBJ1-6
v_gene: TRBV9
abundance: -
CDR3nt: TGTGCCAGCAGCGAGGACAGGGGGACGAGGAATTCACCCCTCCACTTT
CDR3aa: CASSEDRGTRNSPLHF

d_gene: TRBD1
j_gene: TRBJ2-3
v_gene: TRBV15
abundance: -
CDR3nt: TGTGCCACCAGCAGAGCCGACAGGGGGCACCCAGATACGCAGTATTTT
CDR3aa: CATSRADRGHPDTQYF

d_gene: -
j_gene: TRBJ1-1
v_gene: TRBV7-6
abundance: -
CDR3nt: TGTGCCAGCAGCTATCTGGGACACACGAACACTGAAGCTTTCTTT
CDR3aa: CASSYLGHTNTEAFF

d_gene: TRBD2
j_gene: TRBJ2-1
v_gene: TRBV27
abundance: -
CDR3nt: TGTGCCAGCAGTCCGACGGCGGGAGTCTACAATGAGCAGTTCTTC
CDR3aa: CASSPTAGVYNEQFF

d_gene: TRBD2
j_gene: TRBJ2-1
v_gene: TRBV15
abundance: -
CDR3nt: TGTGCCACCAGCAGAGACACTTTAGGGGCGGGGGATTACAATGAGCAGTTCTTC
CDR3aa: CATSRDTLGAGDYNEQFF

d_gene: TRBD1
j_gene: TRBJ2-4
v_gene: TRBV6-6
abundance: -
CDR3nt: TGTGCCAGCAGACGAGGGACAGTGAGAGCCAAAAACATTCAGTACTTC
CDR3aa: CASRRGTVRAKNIQYF

d_gene: TRBD1
j_gene: TRBJ1-3
v_gene: TRBV7-2
abundance: -
CDR3nt: TGTGCCAGCAGCTTAGTAGGCGGACAGGGAGGTCGAAACACCATATATTTT
CDR3aa: CASSLVGGQGGRNTIYF

d_gene: -
j_gene: TRBJ2-7
v_gene: TRBV6-4
abundance: -
CDR3nt: TGTGCCAGCAGTGACTCGAATCGCGGGGACTACGAGCAGTACTTC
CDR3aa: CASSDSNRGDYEQYF